This TCR beta chain came from a study of cytomegalovirus exposure and HLA in healthy donors. Study-level background: Unique TCR beta sequences numbering 117 million came from around 180 million T cells in an earlier analysis.

V dropped 3 bases and J dropped 6; count of bases not matched to a gene: 8. CDR3 size: 14 residues. Per the germline V gene, CDR1 is SGHRS and CDR2 is YFSETQ. The PCR made use of 60 Vbeta and 13 Jbeta primers. The assay was immunoSEQ multiplex PCR, and TCRdb's table has in-frame clones only and misses some. The sample contains more than 130,000 clones, 80% of which appear only once. Note on this clone: Its antigen is still unknown.

Study-wide points: Altogether, some 170 TCR beta chains were recorded as cytomegalovirus-associated.

The receptor comes from a male donor in good health and CMV-seronegative. Material for sequencing was PBMCs. The chain uses TRBV5-1 and TRBJ2-7, with TRBD2 identical over 8 bases. The CDR3 spells CASSSTAGASEQYF. CDR3 bases: TGCGCCAGCAGCTCTACAGCGGGGGCCAGCGAGCAGTACTTC.